This TCR beta chain was recorded in a study of PD-L1 blockade in urothelial cancer. Across the study: Blood analyses occurred 3 weeks (second dose) and 6 weeks post treatment start. Across blood samples, T cells had a median count of about 150,000.

Produced via immunoSEQ multiplex PCR; TCRdb's table is partial and in-frame only. Found here are fewer than 50,000 clones, around nine tenths of them singletons; the top ten hold approximately 7.6%. V lost 4 bases to trimming and J lost 7 bases, with 22 bases between them. Germline-derived CDR1 and CDR2 are SGHTA and FQGNSA. The CDR3 totals 17 residues. All patients carried locally advanced or metastatic urothelial carcinoma. Each patient gave between 1 and 8 samples, pretreatment and on-treatment. The input for sequencing was PBMCs, taken around atezolizumab (anti-PD-L1) treatment. J is TRBJ2-2 and V is TRBV7-2; TRBD2 might be the D (5 bases). This sequence originates from a man between 60 and 75 years old with urothelial cancer. CDR3 residues: CASSSHSDSPTGGELFF. The DNA of the CDR3 is TGTGCCAGCAGCTCCCACTCGGACTCACCTACTGGCGGGGAGCTGTTTTTT.